These 2 T cell receptor beta chains originate from one sample sequenced in a study of OX40 agonist ivuxolimab in advanced cancers. Here immunoSEQ multiplex PCR was the method, and the copy in TCRdb shows in-frame clones only, minus some. The sample has 75,000 to 95,000 clones; 75% to 95% are singletons. Sequenced material: CD4+ or CD8+ T cells sorted from blood, taken in a trial of the OX40 agonist ivuxolimab. Receptors were obtained from an adult with an advanced solid tumor such as melanoma, head and neck, liver or kidney cancer.

The chain recombines TRBV28 with TRBJ2-3; D call uncertain. Germline V gives CDR1 MDHEN, CDR2 SYDVKM. This CDR3 comprises 13 residues. Deletions cut 9 bases from V and 1 base from J, with 11 bases between. CDR3 amino acids: CASRWGGTDTQYF. The CDR3 DNA is TGTGCCAGTAGATGGGGTGGCACAGATACGCAGTATTTT.

This chain connects TRBV28 to TRBJ2-5; TRBD2 matches at 7 bases. Germline CDR1 is MDHEN and CDR2 is SYDVKM. V shed 4 bases, J shed 7 bases, and the junction held 24 bases outside the gene matches. CDR3 length: 19 residues. The CDR3 coding sequence is TGTGCCAGCAGTTCCTCACGCCCGACCGACGGGGGACTATTTGGGACCCAGTACTTC. Its protein is CASSSSRPTDGGLFGTQYF.